This T cell receptor beta chain stems from a study of cytomegalovirus exposure and HLA in healthy donors. V lost 5 bases and J lost 0, with 8 bases in between. The germline V gene encodes CDR1 GTSNPN and CDR2 SVGIG (reference sequence). There are 12 residues in the CDR3. 13 Jbeta primers and 60 Vbeta primers were used for the PCR. Measured with immunoSEQ multiplex PCR; TCRdb has only the in-frame clones, and not every one. Here the sample spans 120,000 or so clones, about 75% being singletons. Sequencing input: PBMCs. The chain joins TRBV30 to TRBJ2-7, with a weak D call TRBD2 (6 bases). This sequence was found in a man aged 60-69 years in good health and CMV-seropositive. DNA for the CDR3: TGTGCCTGGGCGCGGGGCTCCTACGAGCAGTACTTC. This codes for CAWARGSYEQYF.